This T cell receptor (beta chain) was found in a study of blood T cell repertoires in COVID-19. Study at large: There were acute and convalescent COVID-19 samples, and they came from the United States, Italy and Spain. From T cells, B-cell-depleted T cells, or PBMCs came the material, which was cDNA or gDNA.

Per the study methods: Estimates of nucleated cell counts were drawn from the amplification of reference gene primers. This table comes from immunoSEQ multiplex PCR, and its TCRdb copy is limited to in-frame clones, with some not included. D and trimming come from the DNA, and the V and J calls and clone size come from that table. This table has nearly 50,000 clones, roughly 88% appearing once. The CDR3 is 16 residues long. CDR1 is SGDLS, CDR2 YYNGEE, per germline. The ends lost 3 bases at V and 2 bases at J; junction bases unmatched: 2. The TCR originated in a human donor in a cohort sampled during active COVID-19. V is TRBV9 and J is TRBJ2-1; 13 bases match TRBD2. Sequencing was done on a sample of peripheral blood. The CDR3 loop is CASSEGLAGTYNEQFF. The CDR3 DNA sequence: TGTGCCAGCAGCGAGGGACTAGCGGGAACCTACAATGAGCAGTTCTTC.